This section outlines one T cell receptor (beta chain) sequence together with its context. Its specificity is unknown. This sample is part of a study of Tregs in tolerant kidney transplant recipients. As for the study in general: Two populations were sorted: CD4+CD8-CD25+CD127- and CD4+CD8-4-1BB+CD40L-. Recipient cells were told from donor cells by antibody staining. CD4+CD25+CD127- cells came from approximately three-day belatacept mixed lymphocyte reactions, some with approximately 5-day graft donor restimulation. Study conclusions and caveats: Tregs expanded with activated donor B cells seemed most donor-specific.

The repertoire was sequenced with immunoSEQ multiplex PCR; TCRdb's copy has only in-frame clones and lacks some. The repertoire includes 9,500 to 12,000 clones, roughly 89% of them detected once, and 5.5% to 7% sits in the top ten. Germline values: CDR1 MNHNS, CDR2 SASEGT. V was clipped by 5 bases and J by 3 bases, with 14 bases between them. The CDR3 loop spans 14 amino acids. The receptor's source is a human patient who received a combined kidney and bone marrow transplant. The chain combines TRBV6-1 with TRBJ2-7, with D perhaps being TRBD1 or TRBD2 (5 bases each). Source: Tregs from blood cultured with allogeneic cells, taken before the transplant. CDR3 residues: CASSSGTIHYEQYF. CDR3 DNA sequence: TGTGCCAGCAGTTCCGGGACGATACACTACGAGCAGTACTTC.